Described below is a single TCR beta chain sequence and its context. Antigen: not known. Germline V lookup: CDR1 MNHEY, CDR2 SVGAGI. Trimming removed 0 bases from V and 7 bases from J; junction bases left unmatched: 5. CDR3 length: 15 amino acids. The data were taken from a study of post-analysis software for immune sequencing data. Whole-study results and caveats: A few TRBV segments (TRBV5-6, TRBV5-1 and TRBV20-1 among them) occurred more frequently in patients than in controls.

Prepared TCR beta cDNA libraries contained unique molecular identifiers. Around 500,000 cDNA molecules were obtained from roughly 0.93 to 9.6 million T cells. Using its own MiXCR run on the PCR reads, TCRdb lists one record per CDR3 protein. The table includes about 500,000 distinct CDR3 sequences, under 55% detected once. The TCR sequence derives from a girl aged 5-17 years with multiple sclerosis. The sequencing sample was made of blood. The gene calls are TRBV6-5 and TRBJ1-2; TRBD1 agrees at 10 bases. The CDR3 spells CASSYSTRDRGGYTF. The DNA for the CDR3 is TGTGCCAGCAGTTACTCGACCCGGGACAGGGGTGGCTACACCTTC.